Each of the 18 T cell receptor beta chains below was sequenced from the same sample in a study of CD8+ T cells in alopecia areata. After isolation, RNA underwent reverse transcription to generate cDNA as the sequencing template. Sequencing was performed with immunoSEQ multiplex PCR; in TCRdb, only in-frame clones are kept and a portion is missing. Seen here are some 180,000 clones, 50% to 70% observed once, and the top ten hold under 2%. The sample in question was CD4+ T cells sorted from blood, obtained at week 0. The source is a human donor with alopecia areata.

This chain connects TRBV30 to TRBJ2-6; 8 nucleotides align to TRBD1. The CDR3 is 17 residues long. J gave up 0 bases and V 1 base, and 5 bases lay outside the gene matches. Per germline, CDR1 GTSNPN and CDR2 SVGIG (reference sequence). CDR3 sequence (DNA): TGTGCCTGGAGTGGCAGGGGGCCTCTCTCTGGGGCCAACGTCCTGACTTTC. It yields the protein CAWSGRGPLSGANVLTF.

The chain carries TRBV25-1 and TRBJ2-5; the D is unclear. Trimming pared 3 bases from V and 5 bases from J, leaving 13 bases between. CDR1 and CDR2 from the germline V gene are MGHDK and SYGVNS. The CDR3 totals 14 residues. The CDR3 region is CASSDIRELETQYF. The DNA of the CDR3 is TGTGCCAGCAGTGATATTCGTGAATTGGAGACCCAGTACTTC.

In nucleotides, the CDR3 is TGTGCCTGGAGTCCAGGGACGACCTATAATTCACCCCTCCACTTT. This translates into CAWSPGTTYNSPLHF. V usage is TRBV30 and J usage is TRBJ1-6; a possible D gene is TRBD1 (5 bases). The germline V and J ends were trimmed by 2 bases and 2 bases, with 10 bases remaining between them. The V gene's germline CDR1 is GTSNPN and CDR2 SVGIG (reference sequence). The CDR3 runs to 15 residues.

The rearrangement joins TRBV6-1 to TRBJ1-1; perhaps TRBD1 as D (6 bases). The V gene lost 8 bases and the J gene lost 7 bases, with 17 bases spanning the gap. Germline CDR1 and CDR2: MNHNS and SASEGT. This CDR3 contains 13 residues. CDR3 coding DNA: TGTGCCAGCGTCCGACAGGAAACTCTTGAAGCTTTCTTT. Translation gives CASVRQETLEAFF.

The rearrangement uses TRBV6-5 and TRBJ1-1; D gene uncertain. V was trimmed by 6 bases and J by 1 base, leaving 9 bases between them. This CDR3 region has 13 residues. Germline V gene data show CDR1 as MNHEY and CDR2 as SVGAGI. CDR3 in amino acids: CASRPRGNTEAFF. CDR3 DNA sequence: TGTGCCAGCAGGCCCCGGGGGAACACTGAAGCTTTCTTT.

V usage is TRBV30 and J usage is TRBJ2-3, with D possibly being TRBD2 (5 bases). Between the trimmed V and J ends, which lost 3 bases and 6 bases, there was a span of 19 bases. CDR3 length equals 15 residues. The V gene's germline CDR1 is GTSNPN and CDR2 SVGIG (reference sequence). The CDR3 region has the DNA TGTGCCTGGAGGTTACGGGGAACGAACCGGGATACGCAGTATTTT. Amino acids: CAWRLRGTNRDTQYF.

This clone showed up just once. The chain combines TRBV29-1 with TRBJ2-7; the match to TRBD1 covers 10 bases. V shed 4 bases and J 0 bases; nucleotides not matched to a gene: 3. Germline V lookup: CDR1 SQVTM, CDR2 ANQGSEA. CDR3 length equals 14 residues. This chain's CDR3 is CSVVGQGGSYEQYF. CDR3 bases: TGCAGCGTTGTAGGACAGGGGGGCTCCTACGAGCAGTACTTC.

This chain uses TRBV7-2 with TRBJ2-7, with 8 nucleotides matching TRBD1. Germline assignment: CDR1 SGHTA and CDR2 FQGNSA. J gave up 2 bases and V 3 bases, and 0 bases lay outside the gene matches. The CDR3 consists of 13 residues. The CDR3 is CASSLDRAYEQYF. CDR3 nucleotides: TGTGCCAGCAGCTTGGACAGGGCCTACGAGCAGTACTTC.

This clone was seen only a few times. A read error may produce the germline difference seen at one junction end. This chain joins TRBV11-2 and TRBJ2-3; D may be TRBD2 (6 bases). CDR1 and CDR2 (germline): SGHAT, FQNNGV. The CDR3 contains 15 residues. CDR3: CASSLDTRGTDTQYF. In nucleotides, the CDR3 is TGTGCCAGCAGCCTAGACACTCGGGGGACAGATACGCAGTATTTT.

The chain carries TRBV2 and TRBJ1-6; 8 positions match TRBD1. This CDR3 contains 15 residues. CDR1 and CDR2 (germline): SNHLY, FYNNEI. V shed 5 bases and J 9 bases; nucleotides not matched to a gene: 9. DNA of the CDR3: TGTGCCAGCAGTCAAACGGACAGGGAAGGTTCACCCCTCCACTTT. Translation gives CASSQTDREGSPLHF.

This sequence joins TRBV20-1 and TRBJ2-1, with unresolved D. Trimming cost V 3 bases and J 4 bases, with 4 bases left between them. CDR3 size: 11 residues. CDR1 is DFQATT, CDR2 SNEGSKA, per germline (reference sequence). CDR3: CSASLYNEQFF. CDR3 DNA sequence: TGCAGTGCTAGCTTATACAATGAGCAGTTCTTC.

Of note for this clone: This sample also contains other DNA sequences that code for the same CDR3. The chain uses TRBV30 and TRBJ1-5; D gene uncertain. Germline CDR1 GTSNPN, CDR2 SVGIG (reference sequence). This CDR3 is built from 13 residues. The V end lost 2 bases, the J end lost 0 bases, and 5 bases lay between the germline ends. CDR3 nucleotides: TGTGCCTGGAGTAGCGGTAGCAATCAGCCCCAGCATTTT. It encodes CAWSSGSNQPQHF.

The chain joins TRBV2 to TRBJ1-1; no firm D call. CDR1 SNHLY and CDR2 FYNNEI come from the germline V gene. V lost 6 bases to trimming and J lost 6 bases, with 17 bases between them. The CDR3 length is 14 residues. The CDR3 spells CASSPRVAAPEAFF. The CDR3 bases are TGTGCCAGCAGCCCCCGGGTGGCGGCTCCTGAAGCTTTCTTT.

This clone has a handful of counts. The J gene is TRBJ1-5, the V gene TRBV7-2; 7 bases line up with TRBD1. Germline trimming cut 8 bases from V and 7 bases from J; bases unmatched to any gene: 8. This CDR3 comprises 13 residues. Germline-derived CDR1 and CDR2 are SGHTA and FQGNSA. CDR3: CASVRDSIQPQHF. The CDR3 region has the DNA TGTGCCAGCGTCCGGGACAGTATCCAGCCCCAGCATTTT.

This sequence joins TRBV14 and TRBJ2-1; unclear D gene. The CDR3 is made up of 13 amino acids. V lost 2 bases and J 7 bases, leaving 9 bases between the germline ends. CDR1 is SGHDN and CDR2 is FVKESK in the germline V gene. The CDR3 DNA reads TGTGCCAGCAGCCAATCGGCGCGAAATGAGCAGTTCTTC. This gives the protein CASSQSARNEQFF.

This chain uses TRBV29-1 with TRBJ1-1, with D perhaps TRBD1 (5 bases). The CDR3 has 9 amino acids. The germline CDR1 and CDR2 sequences are SQVTM and ANQGSEA. Trimming stripped 3 bases from V and 10 bases from J, with 6 bases between. CDR3: CSVEGGAFF. The CDR3 region has the DNA TGCAGCGTTGAGGGGGGAGCTTTCTTT. Using reference TRBV29-1 and TRBJ1-1 for the parts outside the CDR3, the full variable domain is SAVISQKPSRDICQRGTSLTIQCQVDSQVTMMFWYRQQPGQSLTLIATANQGSEATYESGFVIDKFPISRPNLTFSTLTVSNMSPEDSSIYLCSVEGGAFFGQGTRLTVV.

This clone was detected once. The V and J genes are TRBV25-1 and TRBJ1-1; 8 bases align to TRBD1. Per the germline V gene, CDR1 is MGHDK and CDR2 is SYGVNS. CDR3 length: 18 residues. Unmatched junction bases numbered 14, after V lost 5 bases and J lost 0 bases. The CDR3 spells CASSTWDRKRLLNTEAFF. The CDR3 nucleotides are TGTGCCAGCAGTACCTGGGACAGGAAACGTCTTCTGAACACTGAAGCTTTCTTT.

The chain has TRBV20-1 and TRBJ2-7; possibly TRBD1 for D (5 bases). V was cut by 3 bases and J by 3 bases, with 6 bases left in between. Germline CDR1 and CDR2: DFQATT and SNEGSKA (reference sequence). The CDR3 runs to 11 residues. Written as DNA, the CDR3 is TGCAGTGCTAGGGGGCACTACGAGCAGTACTTC. This gives the protein CSARGHYEQYF.